These 14 T cell receptor beta chains came from one sample sequenced in a study of T cells and copy number aberrations in small-cell lung cancer. The table came from immunoSEQ multiplex PCR; TCRdb's copy has only in-frame clones and leaves some out. The sample records more than 2,000 clones, about 80% being singletons. Source material: normal tissue next to the tumor. These receptors all come from a woman between 45 and 60 years old with small cell lung cancer.

The DNA of the CDR3 is TGTGCCAGCAGTGGGAGGGAGGGCCTATACGAGCAGTACTTC. It codes for CASSGREGLYEQYF. The chain joins TRBV4-2 to TRBJ2-5; 7 bases agree with TRBD2. The end of the DNA aligns better with TRBJ2-7, so the J call may be wrong. The germline V gene has CDR1 LGHNA and CDR2 YNFKEQ. The CDR3 is 14 amino acids.

V usage is TRBV11-2 and J usage is TRBJ2-1; D is possibly TRBD2 (7 bases). Between the trimmed V and J ends, which lost 0 bases and 10 bases, there was a span of 16 bases. Germline V gene data show CDR1 as SGHAT and CDR2 as FQNNGV. The CDR3 extends over 15 amino acids. The CDR3 coding sequence is TGTGCCAGCAGCTTAGACGCGGGGGCGGTCGGGGAGCAGTTCTTC. This codes for CASSLDAGAVGEQFF.

This chain uses TRBV19 with TRBJ2-3; TRBD1 or TRBD2 may be the D gene (5 bases each). Per germline, CDR1 LNHDA and CDR2 SQIVND (reference sequence). The V gene lost 3 bases and the J gene lost 2 bases, with 9 bases spanning the gap. The CDR3 runs to 14 residues. Here the CDR3 reads CASSIPGATDTQYF. The CDR3 DNA reads TGTGCCAGTAGTATCCCCGGGGCCACAGATACGCAGTATTTT.

DNA for the CDR3: TGTGCCAGCAGCCATGGGACACCTCCTAACTATGGCTACACCTTC. It specifies CASSHGTPPNYGYTF. This chain joins TRBV5-5 and TRBJ1-2; maybe TRBD1 (6 bases). This CDR3 spans 15 amino acids. The V end was cut by 4 bases, the J end by 0 bases, with 13 bases between. The germline gives CDR1 SGHKS, CDR2 YYEKEE (reference sequence). The variable domain in full, with the rest retrieved from reference TRBV5-5 and TRBJ1-2, is DAGVTQSPTHLIKTRGQQVTLRCSPISGHKSVSWYQQVLGQGPQFIFQYYEKEERGRGNFPDRFSARQFPNYSSELNVNALLLGDSALYLCASSHGTPPNYGYTFGSGTRLTVV.

This sequence joins TRBV7-3 and TRBJ1-3; 7 bases are shared with TRBD1. From germline, CDR1 is SGHTA and CDR2 FQGTGA. J was trimmed by 9 bases and V by 5 bases; bases with no gene match: 13. The CDR3 consists of 15 residues. Written as DNA, the CDR3 is TGTGCCAGCAGCCCCACCTTAGGGGGCGCAGGCACCATATATTTT. Amino acids: CASSPTLGGAGTIYF.

The chain carries TRBV9 and TRBJ1-2; TRBD1 aligns across 9 bases. The CDR3 runs to 13 residues. V dropped 3 bases and J dropped 6; count of bases not matched to a gene: 3. CDR1 is SGDLS and CDR2 is YYNGEE in the germline V gene. The DNA for the CDR3 is TGTGCCAGCAGCGACCGGACAGGGGATGGCTACACCTTC. Translating it yields CASSDRTGDGYTF.

This rearrangement joins TRBV4-2 to TRBJ1-3; a possible D gene is TRBD1 (6 bases). The germline gives CDR1 LGHNA, CDR2 YNFKEQ. With 0 bases removed from V and 4 bases from J, the gap between germline ends came to 13 bases. The CDR3 extends over 16 amino acids. The CDR3 coding sequence is TGTGCCAGCAGCCAAGAAAGTCGAACAGGGGGAAACACCATATATTTT. This sequence encodes CASSQESRTGGNTIYF.

The chain uses TRBV5-1 and TRBJ2-5, with TRBD1 matching 9 bases. This CDR3 has 14 residues. CDR1 SGHRS and CDR2 YFSETQ come from the germline V gene. V dropped 8 bases and J dropped 6; count of bases not matched to a gene: 11. The CDR3 loop reads CASWGDRAAKTQYF. CDR3 coding DNA: TGCGCCAGTTGGGGGGACAGGGCAGCAAAGACCCAGTACTTC.

The chain joins TRBV5-4 to TRBJ1-1, with 9 positions matching TRBD1. Germline lookup yields CDR1 SGHNT and CDR2 YYREEE (reference sequence). The CDR3 contains 14 residues. Trimming removed 4 bases from V and 6 bases from J; junction bases left unmatched: 7. Here the CDR3 DNA reads TGTGCCAGCAGCCACTTACAGGGGGCCCCTGAAGCTTTCTTT. Protein product: CASSHLQGAPEAFF.

This clone was recorded only once. CDR3 sequence (DNA): TGCGCCAGCGCTGCCGGGACAGCGAAACTCGAGCAGTACTTC. Translation: CASAAGTAKLEQYF. This sequence joins TRBV5-1 and TRBJ2-7; 7 bases map to TRBD1. The V gene's germline CDR1 is SGHRS and CDR2 YFSETQ. J lost 6 bases, V lost 7 bases, and 13 bases had no gene match. The CDR3 is 14 residues long. The full variable domain, its missing parts supplied by reference TRBV5-1 and TRBJ2-7, is KAGVTQTPRYLIKTRGQQVTLSCSPISGHRSVSWYQQTPGQGLQFLFEYFSETQRNKGNFPGRFSGRQFSNSRSEMNVSTLELGDSALYLCASAAGTAKLEQYFGPGTRLTVT.

This clone was detected once. The rearrangement links TRBV7-2 to TRBJ1-1; TRBD1 might be the D (6 bases). CDR3 size: 15 residues. Germline V gene sequence: CDR1 SGHTA, CDR2 FQGNSA. Trimming took off 4 bases at V and 1 base at J, with 13 bases between the two ends. The CDR3 loop is CASSSTRGQNTEAFF. For the CDR3, the DNA is TGTGCCAGCAGCTCGACCAGGGGACAGAACACTGAAGCTTTCTTT.

This clone was counted a few times. The chain joins TRBV19 to TRBJ1-5; 7 positions match TRBD1. This CDR3 contains 15 residues. The germline gives CDR1 LNHDA, CDR2 SQIVND (reference sequence). V was pared by 11 bases and J by 1 base, with 11 bases of the junction left unmatched. CDR3 residues: CASNRGIDSNQPQHF. CDR3 in DNA: TGTGCCTCCAACAGGGGTATCGACAGCAATCAGCCCCAGCATTTT. Based on the CDR3 plus reference TRBV19 and TRBJ1-5, the full variable domain is DGGITQSPKYLFRKEGQNVTLSCEQNLNHDAMYWYRQDPGQGLRLIYYSQIVNDFQKGDIAEGYSVSREKKESFPLTVTSAQKNPTAFYLCASNRGIDSNQPQHFGDGTRLSIL.

This clone was seen more than once but under ten times. The genes are TRBV6-5 and TRBJ1-1, with D possibly TRBD1 on 5 matching bases. Trimming cost V 6 bases and J 5 bases, with 19 bases left between them. Germline V gene data show CDR1 as MNHEY and CDR2 as SVGAGI. The CDR3 totals 15 residues. The CDR3 region is CASRKLNAGGTEAFF. DNA for the CDR3: TGTGCCAGCAGAAAACTAAACGCGGGGGGTACTGAAGCTTTCTTT.

The chain links TRBV7-9 to TRBJ1-4, with D possibly being TRBD1 (5 bases). Germline V gene sequence: CDR1 SEHNR, CDR2 FQNEAQ (reference sequence). Trimming took 1 base from V and 6 from J, leaving 9 bases between them. This CDR3 comprises 14 residues. Written as DNA, the CDR3 is TGTGCCAGCAGCTTAGGGGGCGCGGATGAAAAACTGTTTTTT. This codes for CASSLGGADEKLFF.